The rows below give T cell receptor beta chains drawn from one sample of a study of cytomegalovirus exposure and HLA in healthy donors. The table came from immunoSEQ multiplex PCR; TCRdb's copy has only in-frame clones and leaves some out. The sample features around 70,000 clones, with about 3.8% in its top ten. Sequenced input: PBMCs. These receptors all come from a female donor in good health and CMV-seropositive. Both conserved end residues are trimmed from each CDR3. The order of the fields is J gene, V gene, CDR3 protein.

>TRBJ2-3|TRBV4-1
ASSQDGAGQRGDTQY
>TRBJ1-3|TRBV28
ASRTGQGGNTIY
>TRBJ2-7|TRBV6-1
ASSEENRLALYEQY
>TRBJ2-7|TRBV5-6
ASSRQSYEQY
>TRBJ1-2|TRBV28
ASRRTGRANYGYT
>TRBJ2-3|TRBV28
ASSTKDRYTDTQY
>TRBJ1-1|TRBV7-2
ASSVTGGNTEAF
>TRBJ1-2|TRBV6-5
ASSTRERVPYGYT
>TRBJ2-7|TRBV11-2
ASSRRDTYEQY
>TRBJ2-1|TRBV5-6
ASSLLGRGSYNEQF
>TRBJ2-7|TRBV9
ASSVGKGAREQY
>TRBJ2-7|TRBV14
ASSQEGVSYEQY
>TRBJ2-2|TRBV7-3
ASSPGLNTGELF
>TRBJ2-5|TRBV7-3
ASSLTPERRETQY
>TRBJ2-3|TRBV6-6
ASRTGGWGTDTQY
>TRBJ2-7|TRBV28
ASSLEFYEQY
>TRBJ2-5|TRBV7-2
ASSYQLAPSETQY
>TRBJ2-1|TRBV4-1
ASSQEGSGSYEQF
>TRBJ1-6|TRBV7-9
ASSLGPRDRGGNSPLH
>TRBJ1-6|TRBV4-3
ASSQVGDSNSPLH
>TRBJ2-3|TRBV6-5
ASSYLGQGPDTQY
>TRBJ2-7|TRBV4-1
ASSQGLAGGYEQY
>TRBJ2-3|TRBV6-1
ASSADGPDRYTDTQY
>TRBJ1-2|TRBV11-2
ASSSITGQGSYGYT
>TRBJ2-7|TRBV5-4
ASRTSGTYEQY
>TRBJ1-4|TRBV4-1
ASSQPRDIPQKLF
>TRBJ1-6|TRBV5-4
ASSFRTDYNSPLH
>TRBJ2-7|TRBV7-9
ASSTIPGEFPYEQY
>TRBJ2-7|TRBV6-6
ASSTAAREVNEQY
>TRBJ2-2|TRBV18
ASSPGARTRPGELF
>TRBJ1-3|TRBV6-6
ASSTRDRGGTIY
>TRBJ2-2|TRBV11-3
ASSDREVGEVDTGELF
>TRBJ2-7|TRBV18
ASSPSSGEYEQY
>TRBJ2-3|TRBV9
ASSVTGDLTDTQY
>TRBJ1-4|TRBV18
ASSPDRAGEKLF
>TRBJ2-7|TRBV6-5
ASRLTDRAGEQY
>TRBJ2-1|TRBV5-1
ASSAPGLAGNYNEQF
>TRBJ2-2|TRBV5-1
ASSPDWLGAGELF
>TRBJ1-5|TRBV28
ASSELVQPQH
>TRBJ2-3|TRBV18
ASSDQLGAGIDTQY
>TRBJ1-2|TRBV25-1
ASSDTGGDYGYT
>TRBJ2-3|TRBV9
ASSVASAGFTDTQY
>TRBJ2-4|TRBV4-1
ASSQEVRNIQY
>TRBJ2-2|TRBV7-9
ASSSDSGKGGTGELF
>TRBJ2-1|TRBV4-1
ASSQRGISYNEQF